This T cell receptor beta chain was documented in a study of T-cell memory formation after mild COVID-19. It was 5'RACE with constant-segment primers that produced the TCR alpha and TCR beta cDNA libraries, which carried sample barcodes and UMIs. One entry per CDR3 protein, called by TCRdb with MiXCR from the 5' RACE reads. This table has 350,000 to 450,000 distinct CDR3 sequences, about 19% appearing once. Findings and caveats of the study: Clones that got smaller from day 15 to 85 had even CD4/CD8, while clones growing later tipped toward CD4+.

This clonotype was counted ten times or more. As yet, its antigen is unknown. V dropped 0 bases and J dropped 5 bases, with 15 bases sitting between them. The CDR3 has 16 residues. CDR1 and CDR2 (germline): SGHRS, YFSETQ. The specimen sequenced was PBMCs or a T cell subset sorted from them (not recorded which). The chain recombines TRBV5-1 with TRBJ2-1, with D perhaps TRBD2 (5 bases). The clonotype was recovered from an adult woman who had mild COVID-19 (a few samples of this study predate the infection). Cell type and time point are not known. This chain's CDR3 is CASSLDRADGNNEQFF. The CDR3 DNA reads TGCGCCAGCAGCTTGGATCGGGCGGACGGGAACAATGAGCAGTTCTTC.